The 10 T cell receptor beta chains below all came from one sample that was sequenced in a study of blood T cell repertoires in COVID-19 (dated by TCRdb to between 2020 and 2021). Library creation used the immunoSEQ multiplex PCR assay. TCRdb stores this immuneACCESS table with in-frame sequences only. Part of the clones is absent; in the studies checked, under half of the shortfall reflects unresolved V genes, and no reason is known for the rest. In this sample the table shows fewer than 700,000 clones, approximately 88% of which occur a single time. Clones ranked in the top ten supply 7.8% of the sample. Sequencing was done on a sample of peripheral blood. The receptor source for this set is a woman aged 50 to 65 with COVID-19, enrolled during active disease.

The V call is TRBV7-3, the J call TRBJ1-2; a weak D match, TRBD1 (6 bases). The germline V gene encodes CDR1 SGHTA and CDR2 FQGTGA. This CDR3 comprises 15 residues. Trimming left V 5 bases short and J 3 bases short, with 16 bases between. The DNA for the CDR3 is TGTGCCAGCAGCCCCGAGAGACAGGATGACTATGGCTACACCTTC. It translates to CASSPERQDDYGYTF.

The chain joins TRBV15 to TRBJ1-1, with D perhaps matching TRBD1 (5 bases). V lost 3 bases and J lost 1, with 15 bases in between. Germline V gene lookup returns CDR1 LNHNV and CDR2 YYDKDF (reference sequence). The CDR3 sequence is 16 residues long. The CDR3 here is CATSRKFMGGNTEAFF. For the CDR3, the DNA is TGTGCCACCAGCAGGAAATTCATGGGGGGGAACACTGAAGCTTTCTTT.

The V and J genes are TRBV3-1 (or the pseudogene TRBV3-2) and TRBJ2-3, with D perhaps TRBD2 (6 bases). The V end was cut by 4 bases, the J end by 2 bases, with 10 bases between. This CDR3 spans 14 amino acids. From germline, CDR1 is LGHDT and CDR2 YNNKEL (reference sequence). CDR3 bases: TGTGCCAGCAGCCGCGGGACCACCACAGATACGCAGTATTTT. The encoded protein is CASSRGTTTDTQYF.

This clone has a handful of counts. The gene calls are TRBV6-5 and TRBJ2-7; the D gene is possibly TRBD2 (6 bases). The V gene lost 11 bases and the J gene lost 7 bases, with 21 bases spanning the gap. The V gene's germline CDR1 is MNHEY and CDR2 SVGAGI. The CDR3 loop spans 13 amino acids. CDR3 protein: CASGESSLREQYF. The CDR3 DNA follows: TGTGCCTCGGGGGAGTCCTCCCTAAGGGAGCAGTACTTC.

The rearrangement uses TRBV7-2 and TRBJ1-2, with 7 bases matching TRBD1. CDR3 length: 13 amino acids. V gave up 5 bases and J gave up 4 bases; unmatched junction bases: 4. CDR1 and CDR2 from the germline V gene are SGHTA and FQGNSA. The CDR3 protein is CASSQGQAYGYTF. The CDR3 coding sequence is TGTGCCAGCAGCCAAGGACAGGCCTATGGCTACACCTTC.

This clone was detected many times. CDR3 in amino acids: CASSSIDRGITEAFF. In DNA, the CDR3 is TGTGCCAGCAGCTCTATTGACAGGGGGATCACTGAAGCTTTCTTT. This chain joins TRBV28 and TRBJ1-1; 9 positions agree with TRBD1. From germline, CDR1 is MDHEN and CDR2 SYDVKM. The CDR3 covers 15 residues. Unmatched junction bases numbered 9, after V lost 6 bases and J lost 4 bases.

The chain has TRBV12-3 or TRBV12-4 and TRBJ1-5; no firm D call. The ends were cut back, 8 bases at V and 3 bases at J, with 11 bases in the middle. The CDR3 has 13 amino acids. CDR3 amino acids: CASRYRFNQPQHF. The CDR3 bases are TGTGCCAGCCGCTACAGATTCAATCAGCCCCAGCATTTT.

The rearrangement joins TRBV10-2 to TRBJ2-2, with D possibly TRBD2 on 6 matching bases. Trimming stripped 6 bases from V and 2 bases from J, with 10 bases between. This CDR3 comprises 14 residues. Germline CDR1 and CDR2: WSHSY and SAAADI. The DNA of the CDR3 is TGCGCCAGCAGGCGGGACGGCAACACCGGGGAGCTGTTTTTT. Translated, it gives CASRRDGNTGELFF.

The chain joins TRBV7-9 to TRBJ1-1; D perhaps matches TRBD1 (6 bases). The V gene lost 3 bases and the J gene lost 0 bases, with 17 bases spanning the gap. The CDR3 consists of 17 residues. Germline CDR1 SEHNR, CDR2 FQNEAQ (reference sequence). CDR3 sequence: CASSFGQFRSMNTEAFF. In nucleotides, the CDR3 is TGTGCCAGCAGCTTCGGACAGTTCCGGTCAATGAACACTGAAGCTTTCTTT.

CDR3 amino acids: CASSLEPGGNTGELFF. DNA for the CDR3: TGCGCCAGCAGCTTGGAGCCAGGGGGGAACACCGGGGAGCTGTTTTTT. The chain recombines TRBV5-1 with TRBJ2-2; 7 nucleotides match TRBD1. V trimming: 0 bases; J trimming: 1 base; junction bases outside the gene matches: 3. From germline, CDR1 is SGHRS and CDR2 YFSETQ. This CDR3 has 16 residues.